This T cell receptor (beta chain) was captured by sequencing in a study of blood T cell repertoires in COVID-19. Looking at the study overall: The origin of the acute and convalescent COVID-19 samples was the United States, Italy and Spain.

V was cut by 2 bases and J by 10 bases, with 15 bases left in between. The CDR3 sequence is 14 residues long. Germline lookup yields CDR1 GTSNPN and CDR2 SVGIG (reference sequence). Two consecutive negative NP/OP PCR tests, clearance, or resolved symptoms defined Cohort 3 recovery. TCRdb keeps only in-frame clones here, not all; method: immunoSEQ multiplex PCR. Here the sample spans 110,000 to 150,000 clones, around four fifths being singletons. The sequence was obtained from a woman aged 50 to 65 who had recovered from COVID-19. Sequencing input: PBMCs or T cells enriched from blood (not recorded which). The chain joins TRBV30 to TRBJ1-6, with D tentatively TRBD1 (5 bases). The CDR3 here is CAWSRRGLRSPLHF. The CDR3 nucleotides are TGTGCCTGGAGTCGACGGGGGTTGCGGTCACCCCTCCACTTT. Based on the CDR3 plus reference TRBV30 and TRBJ1-6, the full variable domain is SQTIHQWPATLVQPVGSPLSLECTVEGTSNPNLYWYRQAAGRGLQLLFYSVGIGQISSEVPQNLSASRPQDRQFILSSKKLLLSDSGFYLCAWSRRGLRSPLHFGNGTRLTVT.